This T cell receptor (beta chain) was documented in a study of Ad26.COV2.S vaccination and SARS-CoV-2 variants (dated by TCRdb to the early 2020s). Broadly, across the study: Vaccine-arm donors came from COV1001, a multicentre, randomized, double-blind, placebo-controlled phase I-IIa trial of Ad26.COV2.S in healthy adults. Investigators did not know the trial group allocation while performing experiments and assessing outcomes. Dosing of Ad26.COV2.S was intramuscular, at either 5x10^10 or 1x10^11 viral particles, delivered as one shot or as two shots spaced 56 days apart. Participants in the trial were split at random into five groups of five each, receiving low-dose or high-dose Ad26.COV2.S once or twice, or else placebo on both occasions. Sequencing of the TCRbeta repertoire served to evaluate the specificity and breadth of SARS-CoV-2-reactive T cell receptors following Ad26.COV2.S vaccination. A total of some 30 samples were included in the TCR-sequenced set, comprising around 19 Ad26.COV2.S vaccine recipients, 5 placebo recipients and 8 SARS-CoV-2 convalescent individuals.

The immunoSEQ Assay was used to sequence TCRbeta CDR3 regions. After extraction, genomic DNA underwent amplification by bias-controlled multiplex PCR, followed by high-throughput sequencing. On the study's bioinformatics: To quantify the absolute abundance of each unique TCRbeta CDR3 region, sequences were collapsed and filtered. T cell fraction was estimated by normalization of TCRbeta template counts to usable DNA, with usable DNA being measured through amplification of reference genes present in all nucleated cells. Repertoire TCRs were annotated as SARS-CoV-2-specific by exact matching of V gene, CDR3 amino acid sequence and J gene to a known reactive TCR set. The reference SARS-CoV-2 TCR set was derived from MIRA and filtered for enrichment in COVID-19-positive ImmuneCODE repertoires, a step that removed public or cross-reactive TCRs. Drawing on the MIRA antigens, annotated TCRs were analysed further at the level of specific ORF or position within ORF. Depth was the summed frequency of annotated unique rearrangements, while breadth was defined as annotated unique rearrangements over total unique productive rearrangements. TCR breadth was compared between groups using two-sided Wilcoxon rank-sum tests. The table was pulled from immuneACCESS by TCRdb, which kept in-frame rearrangements only. Such tables lose some clones; where checked, under half of the loss comes from unresolved V genes, and the rest has no known cause. That table is the source of V, J and clone size, and D and trimming were worked out from the DNA. The sample yields some 640,000 clones; around 92% were counted once. Of the sample, approximately 1.5% falls within the top ten clones.

Broad study findings and their caveats: After vaccination, spike-specific CD8+ and CD4+ T cell responses were reported to show substantial breadth. Comparable non-spike TCR breadth was observed between vaccine and placebo recipients, consistent with only spike being contained in the vaccine. Spike-specific TCR breadth was higher in Ad26.COV2.S recipients than in placebo recipients (P = 0.0014). The study was not powered for comparison of responses between vaccine doses or regimens. It was noted by the authors that total T cell responses may have been underestimated by the TCR breadth and depth analyses.

From the cysteine through the phenylalanine, the CDR3 covers 13 amino acids. Of all the DNA, just the CDR3 is kept, 39 bases in frame from base 1. Trimming takes 2 bases from V and 8 bases from J, and the germline ends sit 12 bases apart. Based on the germline V gene, the CDR1 and CDR2 sequences are MNHNS and SASEGT. About this clone: No antigen is known for it. No per-base quality is available; no much larger clone lies one base away.

The treatment or condition label corresponds to: 19 received Ad26.COV2.S at low or high dose, single or two shots; about five received placebo; per-sample allocation not given. For vaccine and placebo recipients, repertoires were sequenced using samples collected on day 63 after the first injection. Between 29 July and 7 August 2020, Cohort 1b enrolled some 25 adults aged 18-55 years at one site in Boston, USA. As a vaccine, Ad26.COV2.S was a replication-incompetent adenovirus type 26 vector that expressed a prefusion-stabilized SARS-CoV-2 spike protein derived from the original Wuhan strain. This clonotype originated in a person aged 18 to 59 who received the Ad26.COV2.S COVID-19 vaccine or a placebo. The chain is assembled from TRBV6-1 and TRBJ1-2; the D segment cannot be called with confidence. The input for sequencing was peripheral blood, taken in a trial of Ad26.COV2.S vaccine versus placebo. The CDR3 region: CASSEFFAGGYTF. The sequenced DNA: TGTGCCAGCAGTGAATTTTTCGCAGGAGGCTACACCTTC.